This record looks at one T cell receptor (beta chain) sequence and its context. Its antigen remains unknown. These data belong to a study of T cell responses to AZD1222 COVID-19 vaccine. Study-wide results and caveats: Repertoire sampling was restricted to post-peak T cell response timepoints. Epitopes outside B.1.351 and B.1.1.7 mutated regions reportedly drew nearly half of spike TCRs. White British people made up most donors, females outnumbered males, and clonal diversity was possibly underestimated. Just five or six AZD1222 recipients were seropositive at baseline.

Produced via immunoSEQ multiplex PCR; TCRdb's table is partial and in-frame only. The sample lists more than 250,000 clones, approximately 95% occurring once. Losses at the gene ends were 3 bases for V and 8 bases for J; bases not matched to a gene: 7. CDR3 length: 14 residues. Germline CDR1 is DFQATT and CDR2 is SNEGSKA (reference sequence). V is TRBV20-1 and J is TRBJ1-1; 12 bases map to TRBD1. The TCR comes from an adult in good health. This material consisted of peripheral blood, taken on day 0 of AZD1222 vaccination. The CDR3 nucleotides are TGCAGTGCTAGTTCCGGGACAGGGGGCCGGGAAGCTTTCTTT. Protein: CSASSGTGGREAFF.